This section outlines one T cell receptor (beta chain) sequence together with its context. Germline CDR1 is SGHRS and CDR2 is YFSETQ. This CDR3 contains 16 residues. Trimming removed 2 bases from V and 4 bases from J, with 15 bases in between. This record belongs to a study of T cell responses to AZD1222 COVID-19 vaccine. Data came from immunoSEQ multiplex PCR; TCRdb stores just in-frame clones and leaves some out. The sample comprises around 80,000 clones, more than 70% of which are singletons, and approximately 10% rests with the top ten. This chain uses TRBV5-1 with TRBJ2-2; a possible D gene is TRBD1 (6 bases). The clonotype comes from an adult in good health. The sample in question was peripheral blood, obtained on day 0 of AZD1222 vaccination. The CDR3 DNA sequence: TGCGCCAGCAGCTTCTTCTCAGGGGAAGGCACCGGGGAGCTGTTTTTT. It yields the protein CASSFFSGEGTGELFF.